The rows below give T cell receptor beta chains drawn from one sample of a study of radiation and T cells in renal cell carcinoma. Sequencing used immunoSEQ multiplex PCR; TCRdb keeps in-frame clones, though not all of them. Among almost 50,000 clones, 80% were seen once, and the ten largest hold around 28%. Sample: blood, taken from a patient whose treatment included radiotherapy and nephrectomy. The receptor source for this set is a woman in her 70s with renal cell carcinoma. Each CDR3 is given with its conserved first and last residue. D genes are given only for firm matches. Rows may omit the clone size; those that give it use once, few, many or a size class.

d_call	v_call	clone_size	j_call	cdr3_nt	cdr3_aa
.	TRBV5-4	.	TRBJ2-5	TGTGCCAGCAGCAGGGGGGCGCGGGGCCAAGAGACCCAGTACTTC	CASSRGARGQETQYF
.	TRBV6-6	.	TRBJ2-7	TGTGCCAGCAGTTGGGTGGGGGTTGAGCCCTACGAGCAGTACTTC	CASSWVGVEPYEQYF
TRBD2	TRBV5-4	.	TRBJ2-3	TGTGCCAGCAGCCTGGGGGGCGGGAGGGCTAGCACAGATACGCAGTATTTT	CASSLGGGRASTDTQYF
.	TRBV27	.	TRBJ2-3	TGTGCCAGCAGTTTATCCGGGACCTATGCTAGCACAGATACGCAGTATTTT	CASSLSGTYASTDTQYF
.	TRBV27	few	TRBJ1-1	TGTGCCAGCACCCCGGGGGGGGTAATCGGAAGAGAAACTGAAGCTTTCTTT	CASTPGGVIGRETEAFF
.	TRBV11-2	few	TRBJ2-1	TGTGCCAGCAGCTTTGTAGGACAATCCAATGAGCAGTTCTTC	CASSFVGQSNEQFF
.	TRBV6-5	.	TRBJ1-1	TGTGCCAGCAGGGAAAACACTGAAGCTTTCTTT	CASRENTEAFF
TRBD2	TRBV19	few	TRBJ2-3	TGTGCCAGTAGTATCGGACTAGCGGACACAGATACGCAGTATTTT	CASSIGLADTDTQYF
.	TRBV30	few	TRBJ2-2	TGTGCCTGGAGGCTAAGTCGATCGCTCACCGGGGAGCTGTTTTTT	CAWRLSRSLTGELFF
.	TRBV28	.	TRBJ1-5	TGTGCCAGCAGTTTCGGCAGTAGCAATCAGCCCCAGCATTTT	CASSFGSSNQPQHF
.	TRBV6-4	.	TRBJ1-1	TGTGCCAGCAGTCCGGACAGTAAGGCTGAAGCTTTCTTT	CASSPDSKAEAFF
.	TRBV29-1	.	TRBJ2-2	TGCAGCGATCACTCCCTTGCGACCGGGGAGCTGTTTTTT	CSDHSLATGELFF
.	TRBV9	.	TRBJ2-3	TGTGCCAGCAGTTCGGGAGATACGCAGTATTTT	CASSSGDTQYF
TRBD2	TRBV5-8	.	TRBJ2-5	TGTGCCAGCAGCCCTTGGACTAGCGGGGGAGTAGAGACCCAGTACTTC	CASSPWTSGGVETQYF
.	TRBV25-1	.	TRBJ1-2	TGTGCCAGCAGTGCTAGTATTGCAGGGGGCTACACCTTC	CASSASIAGGYTF
TRBD1	TRBV19	.	TRBJ1-2	TGTGCCAGTAGTTTCCCGACAGGGGGCGACTATGGCTACACCTTC	CASSFPTGGDYGYTF
TRBD1	TRBV11-2	.	TRBJ2-3	TGTGCCAGCAGCCCGGACAGGGGAACGGATACGCAGTATTTT	CASSPDRGTDTQYF
.	TRBV6-6	once	TRBJ2-1	TGTGCCAGCACGCGAACTTCCTACAATGAGCAGTTCTTC	CASTRTSYNEQFF
TRBD1	TRBV7-3	.	TRBJ2-3	TGTGCCAGCAGCAAGACAGGGGTGGCAGATACGCAGTATTTT	CASSKTGVADTQYF
.	TRBV5-1	.	TRBJ2-3	TGCGCCAGCAGCTTGGTGGTAGAAGATACGCAGTATTTT	CASSLVVEDTQYF
.	TRBV14	.	TRBJ2-6	TGTGCCAGCAGCCAAGGGTCCCACTCTGGGGCCAACGTCCTGACTTTC	CASSQGSHSGANVLTF
TRBD2	TRBV27	.	TRBJ2-7	TGTGCCAGCAGTACCTCTAGCGGGGGAGAGCAGTACTTC	CASSTSSGGEQYF
.	TRBV5-1	.	TRBJ1-5	TGCGCCAGCAGCTTGGTTGGCGGGGCGGGTCAGCCCCAGCATTTT	CASSLVGGAGQPQHF